This passage covers 4 T cell receptor beta chains from one sample sequenced in a study of blood T cell repertoires in COVID-19. The table came from immunoSEQ multiplex PCR; TCRdb's copy has only in-frame clones and leaves some out. There are some 310,000 clones in the sample; about 90% occur only once, and more than 0.85% lies in the top ten. The sequenced sample consisted of peripheral blood. All receptors come from a woman aged 40 to 49 with COVID-19, enrolled during active disease.

The gene calls are TRBV6-5 and TRBJ1-1; D is undetermined. The germline V and J ends were trimmed by 2 bases and 5 bases, with 12 bases remaining between them. The CDR3 loop spans 14 amino acids. The germline gives CDR1 MNHEY, CDR2 SVGAGI. The CDR3: CASSYDRVVTEAFF. The CDR3 nucleotides read TGTGCCAGCAGTTACGATCGGGTTGTAACTGAAGCTTTCTTT.

The chain is built from TRBV4-3 and TRBJ2-3, with 9 bases lining up with TRBD2. Trimming removed 0 bases from V and 2 bases from J; junction bases left unmatched: 6. Germline loops: CDR1 LGHNA, CDR2 YSLEER. The CDR3 consists of 17 residues. CDR3: CASSQDTLAGYTDTQYF. The CDR3 nucleotides read TGCGCCAGCAGCCAAGATACGCTAGCGGGGTACACAGATACGCAGTATTTT.

The V call is TRBV5-6, the J call TRBJ2-2; 9 bases match TRBD1. CDR1 and CDR2 (germline): SGHDT, YYEEEE. The CDR3 is 15 residues long. V shed 6 bases, J shed 4 bases, and the junction held 7 bases outside the gene matches. CDR3 DNA sequence: TGTGCCAGCAACTCCGGGACAGGGCTCACCGGGGAGCTGTTTTTT. Translation: CASNSGTGLTGELFF.

The chain carries TRBV20-1 and TRBJ1-2; TRBD1 is a possible D gene (5 bases). This CDR3 has 11 amino acids. Germline lookup yields CDR1 DFQATT and CDR2 SNEGSKA (reference sequence). As DNA, the CDR3 is TGCAGCTCCCTACGGACACTCGGCTACACCTTC. Amino acids: CSSLRTLGYTF.